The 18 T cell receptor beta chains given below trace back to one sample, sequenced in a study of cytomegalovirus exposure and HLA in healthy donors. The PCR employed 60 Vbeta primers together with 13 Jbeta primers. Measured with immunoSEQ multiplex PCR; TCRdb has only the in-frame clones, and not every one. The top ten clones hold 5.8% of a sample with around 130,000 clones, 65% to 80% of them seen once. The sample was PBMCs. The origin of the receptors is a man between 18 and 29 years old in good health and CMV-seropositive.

The CDR3 nucleotides read TGTGCCAGCAGTGACTTGGCTAGCGGAGCCTACGAGCAGTACTTC. It specifies CASSDLASGAYEQYF. This chain uses TRBV2 with TRBJ2-7, with 7 bases aligning to TRBD2. Germline V gene lookup returns CDR1 SNHLY and CDR2 FYNNEI. V lost 3 bases to trimming and J lost 2 bases; unmatched junction nucleotides: 7. The CDR3 has 15 amino acids.

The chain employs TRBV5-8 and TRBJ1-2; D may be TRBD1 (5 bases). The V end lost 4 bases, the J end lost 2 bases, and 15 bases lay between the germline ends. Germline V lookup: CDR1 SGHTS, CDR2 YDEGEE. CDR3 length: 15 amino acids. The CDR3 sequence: CASSPYGGTNYGYTF. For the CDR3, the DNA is TGTGCCAGCAGCCCGTACGGGGGGACCAACTATGGCTACACCTTC. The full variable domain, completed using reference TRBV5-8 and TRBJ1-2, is EAGVTQSPTHLIKTRGQQATLRCSPISGHTSVYWYQQALGLGLQFLLWYDEGEERNRGNFPPRFSGRQFPNYSSELNVNALELEDSALYLCASSPYGGTNYGYTFGSGTRLTVV.

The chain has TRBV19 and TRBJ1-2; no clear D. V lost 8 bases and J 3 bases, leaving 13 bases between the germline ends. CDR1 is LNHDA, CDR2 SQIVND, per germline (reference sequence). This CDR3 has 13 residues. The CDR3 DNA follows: TGTGCCAGTGCTGAACAGAGCTACTATGGCTACACCTTC. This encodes CASAEQSYYGYTF.

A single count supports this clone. CDR3 nucleotides: TGTGCCAGCAGCTTAGGTTCGAGTGGGCGCGGGGAGACCCAGTACTTC. This gives the protein CASSLGSSGRGETQYF. The chain combines TRBV11-2 with TRBJ2-5; D may be TRBD2 (5 bases). The ends were cut back, 1 base at V and 5 bases at J, with 17 bases in the middle. The CDR3 contains 16 residues. Germline V gives CDR1 SGHAT, CDR2 FQNNGV.

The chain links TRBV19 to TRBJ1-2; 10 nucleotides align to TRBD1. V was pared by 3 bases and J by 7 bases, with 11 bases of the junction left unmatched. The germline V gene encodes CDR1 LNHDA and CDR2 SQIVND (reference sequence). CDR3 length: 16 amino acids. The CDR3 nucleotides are TGTGCCAGTAGTATCTCGAGGGGACAGGGGATCGGTGGCTACACCTTC. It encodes CASSISRGQGIGGYTF.

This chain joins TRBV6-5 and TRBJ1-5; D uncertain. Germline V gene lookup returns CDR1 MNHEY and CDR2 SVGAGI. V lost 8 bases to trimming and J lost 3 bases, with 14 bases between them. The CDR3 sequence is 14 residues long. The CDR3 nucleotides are TGTGCCAGCGGGCAATCGGCGAACAATCAGCCCCAGCATTTT. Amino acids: CASGQSANNQPQHF.

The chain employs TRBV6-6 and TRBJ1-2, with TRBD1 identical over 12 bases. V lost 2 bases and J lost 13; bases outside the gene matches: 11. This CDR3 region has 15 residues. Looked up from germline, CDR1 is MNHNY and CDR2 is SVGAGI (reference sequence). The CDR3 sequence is CASSYNLGQGAVFTF. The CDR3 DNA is TGTGCCAGCAGTTACAATTTGGGACAGGGGGCTGTCTTCACCTTC.

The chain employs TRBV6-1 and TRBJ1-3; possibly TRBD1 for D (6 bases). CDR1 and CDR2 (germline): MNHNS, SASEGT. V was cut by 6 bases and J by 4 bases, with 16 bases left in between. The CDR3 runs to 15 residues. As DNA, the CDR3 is TGTGCCAGCAGCAAAGGGGGGGCGTGGGGAAACACCATATATTTT. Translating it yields CASSKGGAWGNTIYF.

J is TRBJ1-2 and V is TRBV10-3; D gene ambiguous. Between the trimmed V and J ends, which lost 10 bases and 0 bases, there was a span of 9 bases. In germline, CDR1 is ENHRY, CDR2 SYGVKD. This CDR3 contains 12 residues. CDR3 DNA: TGTGCCACTCTTACTGCTAACTATGGCTACACCTTC. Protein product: CATLTANYGYTF.

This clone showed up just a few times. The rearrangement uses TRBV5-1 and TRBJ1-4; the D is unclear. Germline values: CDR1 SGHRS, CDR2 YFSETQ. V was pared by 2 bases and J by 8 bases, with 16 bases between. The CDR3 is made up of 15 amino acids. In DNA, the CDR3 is TGCGCCAGCAGCTTAGCGTCGAGGGTAGAGGAAAAACTGTTTTTT. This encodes CASSLASRVEEKLFF.

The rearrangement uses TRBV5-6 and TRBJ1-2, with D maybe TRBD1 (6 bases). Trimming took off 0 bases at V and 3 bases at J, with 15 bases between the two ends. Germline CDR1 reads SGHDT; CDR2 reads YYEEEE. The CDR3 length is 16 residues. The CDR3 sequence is CASSLAWKQGYYGYTF. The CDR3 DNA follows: TGTGCCAGCAGCTTGGCCTGGAAACAGGGCTACTATGGCTACACCTTC.

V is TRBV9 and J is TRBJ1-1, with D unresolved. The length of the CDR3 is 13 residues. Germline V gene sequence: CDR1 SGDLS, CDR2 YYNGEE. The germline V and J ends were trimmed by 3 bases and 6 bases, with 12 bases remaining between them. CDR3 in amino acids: CASSGAVGAEAFF. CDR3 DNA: TGTGCCAGCAGCGGGGCAGTCGGCGCTGAAGCTTTCTTT. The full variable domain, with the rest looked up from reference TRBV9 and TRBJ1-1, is DSGVTQTPKHLITATGQRVTLRCSPRSGDLSVYWYQQSLDQGLQFLIQYYNGEERAKGNILERFSAQQFPDLHSELNLSSLELGDSALYFCASSGAVGAEAFFGQGTRLTVV.

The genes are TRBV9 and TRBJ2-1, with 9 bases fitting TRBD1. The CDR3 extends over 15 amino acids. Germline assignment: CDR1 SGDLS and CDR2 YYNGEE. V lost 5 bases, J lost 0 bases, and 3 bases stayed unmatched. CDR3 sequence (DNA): TGTGCCAGCAGGGGACAGGGACGCTCCTACAATGAGCAGTTCTTC. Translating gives CASRGQGRSYNEQFF.

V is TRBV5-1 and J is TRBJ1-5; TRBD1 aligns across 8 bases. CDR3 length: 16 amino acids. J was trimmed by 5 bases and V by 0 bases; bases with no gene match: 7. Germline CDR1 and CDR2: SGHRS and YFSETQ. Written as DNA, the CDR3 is TGCGCCAGCAGCTTGGGGGCACAGGGGGGTTATCAGCCCCAGCATTTT. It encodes CASSLGAQGGYQPQHF.

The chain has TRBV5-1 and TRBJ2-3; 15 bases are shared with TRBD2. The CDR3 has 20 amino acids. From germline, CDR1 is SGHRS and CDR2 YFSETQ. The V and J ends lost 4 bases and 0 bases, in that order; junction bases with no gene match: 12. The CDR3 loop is CASSLGGLAGGRSSTDTQYF. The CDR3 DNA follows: TGCGCCAGCAGCCTGGGAGGACTAGCGGGAGGGCGTTCGAGCACAGATACGCAGTATTTT.

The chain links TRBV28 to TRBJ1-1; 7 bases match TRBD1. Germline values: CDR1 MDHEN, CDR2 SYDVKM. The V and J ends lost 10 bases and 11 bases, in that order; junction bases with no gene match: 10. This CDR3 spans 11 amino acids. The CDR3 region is CATLDRARAFF. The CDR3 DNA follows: TGTGCCACCCTCGACAGGGCGCGTGCTTTCTTT.

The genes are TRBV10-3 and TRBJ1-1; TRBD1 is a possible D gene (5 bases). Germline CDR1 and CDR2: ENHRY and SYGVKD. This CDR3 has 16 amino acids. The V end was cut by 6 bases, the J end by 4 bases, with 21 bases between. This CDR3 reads CAIRRGPSLNGTEAFF. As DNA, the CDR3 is TGTGCCATCAGAAGGGGTCCCTCCTTGAACGGCACTGAAGCTTTCTTT.

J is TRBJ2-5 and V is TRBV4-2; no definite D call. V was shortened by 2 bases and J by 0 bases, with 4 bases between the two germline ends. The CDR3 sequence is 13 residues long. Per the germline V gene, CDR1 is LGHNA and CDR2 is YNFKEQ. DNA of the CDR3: TGTGCCAGCAGCCAACAGTACCAAGAGACCCAGTACTTC. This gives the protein CASSQQYQETQYF.